The 28 T cell receptor beta chains below were found in one sample sequenced in a study of shared clonotypes between healthy human individuals (dated by TCRdb to the early 2020s). Libraries were built with the immunoSEQ multiplex PCR assay. The table comes from immuneACCESS by way of TCRdb, which keeps in-frame sequences with V and J called. Part of the clones is missing from these tables; in studies checked, under half for an unresolved V gene and the rest for unknown reasons. In all, the sample holds about 480,000 clones, and roughly 78% of those were seen once. The ten largest clonotypes hold 10% to 15% of the sample. Material for sequencing was PBMCs. The source is a woman aged 40 to 50 in good health. Some clones in this sample may be carry-over from other donors' samples.

The chain carries TRBV10-3 and TRBJ2-2, with 7 positions matching TRBD2. This CDR3 contains 16 residues. V dropped 4 bases and J dropped 7; count of bases not matched to a gene: 12. Per germline, CDR1 ENHRY and CDR2 SYGVKD. CDR3 protein: CAISGGEGQKFGELFF. The CDR3 DNA follows: TGTGCCATCAGTGGTGGGGAGGGCCAGAAGTTCGGGGAGCTGTTTTTT.

Concerning this clone itself: One junction end does not reproduce the germline sequence, and a read error may be involved. The rearrangement uses TRBV7-9 and TRBJ2-1; TRBD2 aligns across 12 bases. Germline CDR1 SEHNR, CDR2 FQNEAQ (reference sequence). The CDR3 is made up of 15 amino acids. The CDR3 here is CASSLAGGRDNEQFF. CDR3 in DNA: TGTGCCAGCAGCCTAGCGGGAGGGCGGGACAATGAGCAGTTCTTC.

A single count supports this clone. The CDR3: CASSTPLLGTGRTGELFF. For the CDR3, the DNA is TGTGCCAGCAGCACTCCCTTACTCGGGACAGGAAGAACCGGGGAGCTGTTTTTT. The chain is built from TRBV7-9 and TRBJ2-2, with 8 bases fitting TRBD1. J gave up 5 bases and V 5 bases, and 16 bases lay outside the gene matches. CDR1 is SEHNR, CDR2 FQNEAQ, per germline (reference sequence). This CDR3 spans 18 amino acids.

The gene calls are TRBV19 and TRBJ2-3; D not resolved. Germline values: CDR1 LNHDA, CDR2 SQIVND (reference sequence). The CDR3 covers 13 residues. V dropped 7 bases and J dropped 0 bases, with 8 bases sitting between them. CDR3 residues: CASKPPSTDTQYF. CDR3 sequence (DNA): TGTGCCAGTAAACCACCTAGCACAGATACGCAGTATTTT.

V usage is TRBV7-9 and J usage is TRBJ1-5; no firm D call. Trimming took 1 base from V and 11 from J, leaving 21 bases between them. Germline CDR1 SEHNR, CDR2 FQNEAQ (reference sequence). The length of the CDR3 is 16 residues. The CDR3 bases are TGTGCCAGCAGCTTAGGAGTGGATCCCCAAGCTGCAACCCAGCATTTT. It encodes CASSLGVDPQAATQHF.

The CDR3 DNA reads as TGTGCCAGTAGTAGGACCAGATCCGGGACAGGGAAAAACATTCAGTACTTC. Protein product: CASSRTRSGTGKNIQYF. The V call is TRBV19, the J call TRBJ2-4; TRBD1 aligns across 9 bases. Germline CDR1 is LNHDA and CDR2 is SQIVND (reference sequence). This CDR3 has 17 residues. The V segment lost 4 bases and the J segment 4 bases; nucleotides outside the gene matches: 11.

The J gene is TRBJ2-1, the V gene TRBV10-3; maybe TRBD2 (6 bases). The CDR3 totals 13 residues. Germline V lookup: CDR1 ENHRY, CDR2 SYGVKD. In nucleotides, the CDR3 is TGTGTTTCGGGGACTGGAAACTACAATGAGCAGTTCTTC. Its protein is CVSGTGNYNEQFF.

The CDR3 loop reads CSLQPPGGYTF. CDR3 nucleotide sequence: TGCAGTCTACAACCCCCGGGTGGCTACACCTTC. The gene calls are TRBV20-1 and TRBJ1-2, with D uncertain. The CDR3 is made up of 11 amino acids. Trimming pared 8 bases from V and 7 bases from J, leaving 14 bases between. In germline, CDR1 is DFQATT, CDR2 SNEGSKA (reference sequence).

V usage is TRBV4-1 and J usage is TRBJ2-1; 11 nucleotides line up with TRBD2. The junction had 3 bases not matched to a gene; V was cut back by 6 bases and J by 2 bases. The CDR3 totals 15 residues. Germline values: CDR1 MGHRA, CDR2 YSYEKL. The CDR3 here is CASSQTSGAYNEQFF. The CDR3 nucleotides are TGCGCCAGCAGTCAGACTAGCGGGGCCTACAATGAGCAGTTCTTC.

This chain links TRBV5-6 with TRBJ1-2; TRBD1 matches 8 bases. The CDR3 runs 14 residues. The junction had 8 bases not matched to a gene; V was cut back by 6 bases and J by 4 bases. CDR1 and CDR2 from the germline V gene are SGHDT and YYEEEE. CDR3 sequence reads: CASKMTGDTYGYTF. The CDR3, as DNA: TGTGCCAGCAAAATGACAGGGGATACCTATGGCTACACCTTC.

CDR3 coding DNA: TGTGCCAGCAGCTTGGAGGGACAGATTAATTCACCCCTCCACTTT. Encoded protein: CASSLEGQINSPLHF. This chain links TRBV7-2 with TRBJ1-6; 7 positions agree with TRBD1. The J segment lost 6 bases and the V segment lost 3 bases, leaving 5 bases of the junction unmatched. The CDR3 is made up of 15 amino acids. Germline CDR1 reads SGHTA; CDR2 reads FQGNSA. Full variable domain (outside the CDR3, taken from reference TRBV7-2 and TRBJ1-6): GAGVSQSPSNKVTEKGKDVELRCDPISGHTALYWYRQSLGQGLEFLIYFQGNSAPDKSGLPSDRFSAERTGGSVSTLTIQRTQQEDSAVYLCASSLEGQINSPLHFGNGTRLTVT.

This chain joins TRBV27 and TRBJ2-5; 9 bases fit TRBD2. Trimming removed 2 bases from V and 4 bases from J; junction bases left unmatched: 11. Looked up from germline, CDR1 is MNHEY and CDR2 is SMNVEV (reference sequence). The CDR3 length is 17 residues. The CDR3 nucleotides are TGTGCCAGCAGTTTAGGTAGCGGGAGACCCAGTGGAGAGACCCAGTACTTC. As protein: CASSLGSGRPSGETQYF.

The chain couples TRBV6-5 to TRBJ1-4; 7 bases align to TRBD1. The CDR3 loop spans 13 amino acids. The V and J ends lost 6 bases and 7 bases, in that order; junction bases with no gene match: 5. The V gene's germline CDR1 is MNHEY and CDR2 SVGAGI. CDR3 residues: CASRGRGREKLFF. CDR3 DNA: TGTGCCAGCAGGGGGAGGGGGCGTGAAAAACTGTTTTTT.

This rearrangement joins TRBV27 to TRBJ2-3; D remains unclear. Germline V CDR1 and CDR2: MNHEY, SMNVEV (reference sequence). This CDR3 contains 15 residues. The V and J ends lost 2 bases and 4 bases respectively, with 13 bases between them. The CDR3, as DNA: TGTGCCAGCAGTTTAGTCGGGCGTAACGCAGATACGCAGTATTTT. Translation gives CASSLVGRNADTQYF.

V and J are TRBV14 and TRBJ2-7; D gene uncertain. The V end was cut by 1 base, the J end by 3 bases, with 7 bases between. Germline CDR1 SGHDN, CDR2 FVKESK. This CDR3 is 13 amino acids long. CDR3 coding DNA: TGTGCCAGCAGCCAAGTCCAGTACTACGAGCAGTACTTC. It specifies CASSQVQYYEQYF.

The chain employs TRBV21-1 and TRBJ2-3. TRBV21-1 is given as a pseudogene. The CDR3 has 20 residues. DNA of the CDR3: TGTGCCAGCAGCCTGATTCCCGGGACCGCCTTGTGGCGAGGCACAGATACGCAGTATTTT. It yields the protein CASSLIPGTALWRGTDTQYF.

The chain links TRBV5-5 to TRBJ1-4; 11 bases are a match to TRBD1. CDR3 length: 15 residues. Germline values: CDR1 SGHKS, CDR2 YYEKEE (reference sequence). Trimming removed 4 bases from V and 7 bases from J; junction bases left unmatched: 6. This CDR3 is CASSARTGGGEKLFF. CDR3 DNA sequence: TGTGCCAGCAGCGCTCGGACAGGGGGCGGTGAAAAACTGTTTTTT. Full variable domain (rest looked up from reference TRBV5-5 and TRBJ1-4): DAGVTQSPTHLIKTRGQQVTLRCSPISGHKSVSWYQQVLGQGPQFIFQYYEKEERGRGNFPDRFSARQFPNYSSELNVNALLLGDSALYLCASSARTGGGEKLFFGSGTQLSVL.

The chain has TRBV7-9 and TRBJ2-1, with TRBD1 matching 9 bases. Trimming took 4 bases from V and 6 from J; bases not matched to a gene: 10. This CDR3 region has 16 residues. The germline V gene has CDR1 SEHNR and CDR2 FQNEAQ (reference sequence). CDR3 sequence reads: CASSSPGDREANEQFF. In DNA form, the CDR3 reads TGTGCCAGCAGCTCCCCCGGGGACAGGGAGGCCAATGAGCAGTTCTTC.

This clone was observed many times. The chain recombines TRBV6-4 with TRBJ2-3, with 7 bases that match TRBD2. Germline V gives CDR1 MRHNA, CDR2 SNTAGT. The junction had 12 bases not matched to a gene; V was cut back by 5 bases and J by 4 bases. This CDR3 comprises 16 residues. CDR3 sequence (DNA): TGTGCCAGCAGTCCCCACGGGGGAGCGGGATCAGATACGCAGTATTTT. It codes for CASSPHGGAGSDTQYF.

The gene calls are TRBV28 and TRBJ1-5, with 7 bases fitting TRBD1. The CDR3 spans 14 residues. Germline V gene lookup returns CDR1 MDHEN and CDR2 SYDVKM. J lost 7 bases, V lost 6 bases, and 9 bases had no gene match. The CDR3 DNA sequence: TGTGCCAGCAGACCCACAGGGGATTTCCAGCCCCAGCATTTT. This sequence encodes CASRPTGDFQPQHF.

The V gene is TRBV2, the J gene TRBJ2-7; D is unclear. The CDR3 covers 13 residues. Trimming stripped 4 bases from V and 5 bases from J, with 12 bases between. Germline V gene lookup returns CDR1 SNHLY and CDR2 FYNNEI. The CDR3 DNA reads as TGTGCCAGCAGTGTGTCGGGCTTTAACGAGCAGTACTTC. It translates to CASSVSGFNEQYF.

The chain carries TRBV7-2 and TRBJ1-5, with TRBD1 as a possible D gene (5 bases). The CDR3 is made up of 15 amino acids. V was pared by 6 bases and J by 0 bases, with 12 bases between. CDR1 is SGHTA and CDR2 is FQGNSA in the germline V gene. CDR3 sequence reads: CASRLGGFSNQPQHF. The CDR3, as DNA: TGTGCCAGCAGACTTGGGGGGTTTAGCAATCAGCCCCAGCATTTT.

The rearrangement joins TRBV10-2 to TRBJ2-7; D is unresolved. The CDR3 spans 12 residues. Germline-derived CDR1 and CDR2 are WSHSY and SAAADI. The ends were cut back, 2 bases at V and 2 bases at J, with 4 bases in the middle. In DNA form, the CDR3 reads TGCGCCAGCAGTGAGGGTCCCTACGAGCAGTACTTC. This codes for CASSEGPYEQYF.

The V and J genes are TRBV6-1 and TRBJ2-1, with 10 bases matching TRBD2. The germline V gene encodes CDR1 MNHNS and CDR2 SASEGT. V trimming: 8 bases; J trimming: 5 bases; junction bases outside the gene matches: 15. The CDR3 extends over 17 amino acids. The CDR3 sequence is CASGAKLGTSANNEQFF. The DNA for the CDR3 is TGTGCCAGCGGTGCGAAACTCGGGACTAGCGCTAACAATGAGCAGTTCTTC.

This clone was seen once. This CDR3 reads CASSLQAFREDNEQFF. CDR3 DNA sequence: TGTGCCAGCAGCTTACAAGCGTTCCGGGAGGACAATGAGCAGTTCTTC. The chain employs TRBV21-1 and TRBJ2-1; the D segment call TRBD2 is taken from the table without a DNA check. TRBV21-1 is a pseudogene. This CDR3 comprises 16 residues.

This clone showed up just a few times. The genes are TRBV28 and TRBJ2-1, with 7 positions matching TRBD1. The length of the CDR3 is 15 residues. Germline V CDR1 and CDR2: MDHEN, SYDVKM. V gave up 3 bases and J gave up 8 bases; unmatched junction bases: 10. Here the CDR3 reads CASSLGAGGPHEQFF. The CDR3 coding sequence is TGTGCCAGCAGTTTGGGGGCAGGGGGTCCCCATGAGCAGTTCTTC.

The chain has TRBV11-1 and TRBJ2-5; D call uncertain. Germline V gene lookup returns CDR1 SGHAT and CDR2 FQDESV (reference sequence). Trimming removed 4 bases at V and 5 bases at J, with 8 bases between. This CDR3 is 12 amino acids long. The CDR3 DNA reads TGTGCCAGCAGCTCTAGACGGGAGACCCAGTACTTC. Encoded protein: CASSSRRETQYF.

This rearrangement joins TRBV7-9 to TRBJ2-2; TRBD1 aligns across 10 bases. Per germline, CDR1 SEHNR and CDR2 FQNEAQ (reference sequence). The CDR3 totals 14 residues. V shed 1 base and J 10 bases; nucleotides not matched to a gene: 3. Here the CDR3 DNA reads TGTGCCAGCAGCTTAGGTGGACAGGGGGAGGAGCTGTTTTTT. Translating gives CASSLGGQGEELFF. Filled out from reference TRBV7-9 and TRBJ2-2, the complete variable domain reads DTGVSQNPRHKITKRGQNVTFRCDPISEHNRLYWYRQTLGQGPEFLTYFQNEAQLEKSRLLSDRFSAERPKGSFSTLEIQRTEQGDSAMYLCASSLGGQGEELFFGEGSRLTVL.